The 10 T cell receptor beta chains in this list originate from one sample, sequenced in a study of blood T cell repertoires in COVID-19 (dated by TCRdb to 2018 to 2021). To prepare the library, the immunoSEQ multiplex PCR assay was applied. This is the immuneACCESS table as TCRdb keeps it, with only in-frame sequences that have V and J called. A part of the clones is gone; compared with another copy, unresolved V genes explain less than half, and the rest is unexplained. The sample table contains about 220,000 clones; only one count was recorded for around four fifths of them. Less than 9.5% of the sample is taken by the ten largest. Specimen: peripheral blood. These receptors were collected from a woman aged 80 or over with COVID-19, enrolled during active disease.

The rearrangement uses TRBV11-3 and TRBJ2-7; D may be TRBD2 (6 bases). This CDR3 is built from 15 residues. V gave up 1 base and J gave up 7 bases, with 17 bases separating them. The germline CDR1 and CDR2 sequences are SGHNT and YENEEA. This CDR3 is CASSLGPRETGEQYF. CDR3 sequence (DNA): TGTGCCAGCAGCTTAGGGCCGCGGGAAACGGGGGAGCAGTACTTC. Filled out from reference TRBV11-3 and TRBJ2-7, the complete variable domain reads EAGVVQSPRYKIIEKKQPVAFWCNPISGHNTLYWYLQNLGQGPELLIRYENEEAVDDSQLPKDRFSAERLKGVDSTLKIQPAELGDSAVYLCASSLGPRETGEQYFGPGTRLTVT.

This chain joins TRBV7-2 and TRBJ1-6; 8 bases align to TRBD1. Germline V CDR1 and CDR2: SGHTA, FQGNSA. This CDR3 is built from 15 residues. V lost 5 bases and J lost 8; bases outside the gene matches: 8. The DNA of the CDR3 is TGTGCCAGCAGCCCAGACAGGGGACGCGATTCACCCCTCCACTTT. This sequence encodes CASSPDRGRDSPLHF.

V usage is TRBV21-1 and J usage is TRBJ2-7; TRBD1 reflects the table's D call only, with no check against the DNA. TRBV21-1 is assigned pseudogene status. The CDR3 has 13 amino acids. The CDR3 DNA follows: TGTGCCAGCAGCAAGGAGAAAGGAGAGGGGGAGTACTTC. Translated, it gives CASSKEKGEGEYF.

The rearrangement uses TRBV19 and TRBJ2-1; 13 bases match TRBD2. V lost 3 bases, J lost 7 bases, and 3 bases stayed unmatched. This CDR3 is 15 amino acids long. Germline loops: CDR1 LNHDA, CDR2 SQIVND (reference sequence). In DNA, the CDR3 is TGTGCCAGTAGTATTACTAGCGGGGGGGCAAATGAGCAGTTCTTC. This encodes CASSITSGGANEQFF.

This sequence joins TRBV4-1 and TRBJ1-1, with a tentative D call TRBD1 (5 bases). The germline CDR1 and CDR2 sequences are MGHRA and YSYEKL. The CDR3 has 19 residues. V lost 3 bases, J lost 6 bases, and 29 bases lay in between. The CDR3 DNA reads TGCGCCAGCAGCCACACCCCCGGGGGGGTTTCGGGGGAGGGCCCTGAAGCTTTCTTT. Protein: CASSHTPGGVSGEGPEAFF.

This clone has a handful of counts. The chain is built from TRBV18 and TRBJ1-1; the D is unclear. V shed 2 bases and J shed 0 bases, with 7 bases lying between them. CDR3 size: 14 residues. Germline CDR1 and CDR2: KGHSH and LQKENI. The CDR3 region is CASSPAWLNTEAFF. CDR3 sequence (DNA): TGTGCCAGCTCACCAGCCTGGCTGAACACTGAAGCTTTCTTT.

A single count supports this clone. This rearrangement joins TRBV7-6 to TRBJ2-5, with 11 bases fitting TRBD1. CDR3 length: 16 residues. Germline lookup yields CDR1 SGHVS and CDR2 FNYEAQ. The J segment lost 1 base and the V segment lost 3 bases, leaving 4 bases of the junction unmatched. CDR3 residues: CASSLGGTGGQETQYF. CDR3 nucleotides: TGTGCCAGCAGCTTGGGGGGGACAGGGGGCCAAGAGACCCAGTACTTC.

The chain uses TRBV9 and TRBJ2-2; 7 bases agree with TRBD1. CDR1 is SGDLS and CDR2 is YYNGEE in the germline V gene. After removal of 5 bases from V and 4 bases from J, the junction contained 8 bases not matched to a gene. This CDR3 comprises 15 residues. The CDR3 region has the DNA TGTGCCAGCAGTGAGCCTACAGGGGTCACCGGGGAGCTGTTTTTT. This gives the protein CASSEPTGVTGELFF. Combining the CDR3 with reference TRBV9 and TRBJ2-2 gives the whole variable domain DSGVTQTPKHLITATGQRVTLRCSPRSGDLSVYWYQQSLDQGLQFLIQYYNGEERAKGNILERFSAQQFPDLHSELNLSSLELGDSALYFCASSEPTGVTGELFFGEGSRLTVL.

The rearrangement links TRBV5-1 to TRBJ2-3; no clear D gene. The CDR3 is made up of 14 amino acids. V lost 0 bases to trimming and J lost 6 bases, with 11 bases between them. Germline V gene lookup returns CDR1 SGHRS and CDR2 YFSETQ. Here the CDR3 reads CASSLDGTRDTQYF. The CDR3 DNA is TGCGCCAGCAGCTTGGACGGAACGAGGGATACGCAGTATTTT.

The V call is TRBV19, the J call TRBJ1-3; D possibly corresponds to TRBD1 (5 bases). The V end lost 3 bases, the J end lost 0 bases, and 12 bases lay between the germline ends. CDR3 length equals 16 residues. Germline V gene lookup returns CDR1 LNHDA and CDR2 SQIVND (reference sequence). In nucleotides, the CDR3 is TGTGCCAGTAGTATGGGGGGATTCAACTCTGGAAACACCATATATTTT. Translation gives CASSMGGFNSGNTIYF.